A single sample gave rise to the 18 T cell receptor beta chains below, sequenced in a study of vaccination and CD4 T cells after COVID-19. Cultured CD4+ T-cell DNA underwent Oncomine TCR Beta short-read sequencing. TCRdb re-called the PCR reads with MiXCR, one entry per CDR3 protein. The sample consists of some 22,000 distinct CDR3 sequences, roughly two thirds of them appearing once. No antigen has been assigned to these receptors. Treatment of the sample: roughly 11-day PBMC culture with coronavirus spike peptide pools or control peptides (ViraFEST assay). Sample: CD4+ T cells from blood, cultured in vitro, taken after SARS-CoV-2 vaccination. These receptors were collected from a human donor who received a COVID-19 vaccine.

The table lists this clonotype with a few counts. The chain uses TRBV2 and TRBJ1-2, with D tentatively TRBD1 (6 bases). Per the germline V gene, CDR1 is SNHLY and CDR2 is FYNNEI. This CDR3 comprises 16 residues. V lost 1 base, J lost 4 bases, and 16 bases lay in between. CDR3 in amino acids: CASSEGGTQGLYGYTF. The CDR3 coding sequence is TGTGCCAGCAGTGAAGGCGGGACCCAGGGGCTCTATGGCTACACCTTC.

In its sample, this clonotype is medium-sized. The chain carries TRBV10-3 and TRBJ1-1, with D hard to call. CDR3 size: 14 residues. Germline CDR1 ENHRY, CDR2 SYGVKD. The V and J ends lost 3 bases and 8 bases respectively, with 16 bases between them. CDR3 sequence reads: CAISDQGYGEEAFF. CDR3 bases: TGTGCCATCAGTGATCAAGGGTATGGAGAAGAAGCTTTCTTT.

CDR3 sequence (DNA): TGTGCCAGCAGCAAAGTGCCGGGGAGAATACCAGCTAACTATGGCTACACCTTC. Translating it yields CASSKVPGRIPANYGYTF. This chain connects TRBV21-1 to TRBJ1-2; the D call of TRBD1 is as the table states it, not checked on the DNA. TRBV21-1 is flagged as a pseudogene. CDR3 length equals 18 residues.

This clonotype has a handful of counts. V usage is TRBV6-1 and J usage is TRBJ1-5; no clear D. V lost 0 bases and J 4 bases, leaving 10 bases between the germline ends. CDR3 length equals 15 residues. CDR1 and CDR2 (germline): MNHNS, SASEGT. The chain's CDR3 is CASSEALGRNQPQHF. CDR3 DNA: TGTGCCAGCAGTGAAGCCCTAGGACGGAATCAGCCCCAGCATTTT.

This clonotype was picked up a small number of times. This rearrangement joins TRBV7-6 to TRBJ2-5, with no clear D. This CDR3 has 13 amino acids. Trimming removed 4 bases from V and 2 bases from J, with 8 bases in between. Per the germline V gene, CDR1 is SGHVS and CDR2 is FNYEAQ. As DNA, the CDR3 is TGTGCCAGCAGCTCCGGGTTACAAGAGACCCAGTACTTC. It encodes CASSSGLQETQYF.

V is TRBV6-1 and J is TRBJ2-7; D unclear. Between the trimmed V and J ends, which lost 7 bases and 0 bases, there was a span of 10 bases. Germline V lookup: CDR1 MNHNS, CDR2 SASEGT. This CDR3 has 13 amino acids. CDR3 bases: TGTGCCAGCATTACCTCCTACTCCTACGAGCAGTACTTC. It yields the protein CASITSYSYEQYF.

The chain is built from TRBV18 and TRBJ1-2; TRBD1 matches at 8 bases. From germline, CDR1 is KGHSH and CDR2 LQKENI. This CDR3 has 12 amino acids. V shed 5 bases and J 14 bases; nucleotides not matched to a gene: 10. CDR3 in DNA: TGTGCCAGCTCAGTCGACAGGGGCGAGGGGACCTTC. This gives the protein CASSVDRGEGTF.

This clonotype was picked up a small number of times. J is TRBJ1-6 and V is TRBV15; the D is unclear. The germline V gene encodes CDR1 LNHNV and CDR2 YYDKDF (reference sequence). This CDR3 is 17 amino acids long. V dropped 1 base and J dropped 0 bases, with 10 bases sitting between them. CDR3: CATSRVRPSSYNSPLHF. In nucleotides, the CDR3 is TGTGCCACCAGCAGAGTTCGGCCGAGCTCCTATAATTCACCCCTCCACTTT.

V and J are TRBV11-2 and TRBJ2-3; D is perhaps TRBD1 or TRBD2 (5 bases each). Germline V gives CDR1 SGHAT, CDR2 FQNNGV. The V and J ends lost 5 bases and 6 bases respectively, with 15 bases between them. The CDR3 extends over 14 amino acids. The DNA of the CDR3 is TGTGCCAGCAGCCTGGGACCCGTTCACGATACGCAGTATTTT. Translating it yields CASSLGPVHDTQYF.

This clonotype has more than one count but fewer than ten. The chain joins TRBV20-1 to TRBJ2-3; tentative D call: TRBD2 (5 bases). From germline, CDR1 is DFQATT and CDR2 SNEGSKA (reference sequence). The CDR3 runs 14 residues. Here the CDR3 reads CSAKLGSVPDTQYF. DNA for the CDR3: TGCAGCGCAAAGTTAGGGAGTGTGCCAGATACGCAGTATTTT.

This chain uses TRBV7-9 with TRBJ2-7, with 9 bases aligning to TRBD1. CDR1 SEHNR and CDR2 FQNEAQ come from the germline V gene (reference sequence). The V gene end was trimmed by 6 bases and the J gene end by 4 bases; junction bases not matched to a gene: 13. The CDR3 is made up of 16 amino acids. CDR3 coding DNA: TGTGCCAGCAGGCTGGCCGTGGGACAGGGATCTTACGAGCAGTACTTC. The encoded protein is CASRLAVGQGSYEQYF.

The rearrangement joins TRBV2 to TRBJ2-3; 8 bases are a match to TRBD2. The length of the CDR3 is 15 residues. Germline V gene sequence: CDR1 SNHLY, CDR2 FYNNEI. V gave up 5 bases and J gave up 5 bases; unmatched junction bases: 9. The CDR3 bases are TGTGCCAGCAGTCCGAACCGTGCGGGGGGAGATACGCAGTATTTT. It yields the protein CASSPNRAGGDTQYF. Full variable domain (missing parts from reference TRBV2 and TRBJ2-3): EPEVTQTPSHQVTQMGQEVILRCVPISNHLYFYWYRQILGQKVEFLVSFYNNEISEKSEIFDDQFSVERPDGSNFTLKIRSTKLEDSAMYFCASSPNRAGGDTQYFGPGTRLTVL.

This clonotype was counted only a few times. The chain links TRBV20-1 to TRBJ1-5, with D possibly being TRBD1 (6 bases). The germline V gene has CDR1 DFQATT and CDR2 SNEGSKA (reference sequence). V lost 4 bases, J lost 7 bases, and 14 bases lay in between. The CDR3 spans 13 residues. The CDR3 bases are TGCAGTGCTACTCCGGGACAAACGCAGCCCCAGCATTTT. Translated: CSATPGQTQPQHF.

The chain is built from TRBV7-6 and TRBJ2-7; a possible D gene is TRBD1 (5 bases). Trimming stripped 4 bases from V and 0 bases from J, with 13 bases between. The CDR3 has 15 residues. Per germline, CDR1 SGHVS and CDR2 FNYEAQ. CDR3 region: CASSSYPDSSYEQYF. CDR3 DNA: TGTGCCAGCAGCTCTTACCCCGACAGCTCCTACGAGCAGTACTTC.

The rearrangement joins TRBV20-1 to TRBJ1-6; the D gene is possibly TRBD1 (6 bases). Germline CDR1 reads DFQATT; CDR2 reads SNEGSKA (reference sequence). The V end was cut by 3 bases, the J end by 8 bases, with 23 bases between. The CDR3 sequence is 17 residues long. CDR3 amino acids: CSASDTGSGGPDSPLHF. For the CDR3, the DNA is TGCAGTGCTAGCGATACAGGGAGTGGGGGCCCGGATTCACCCCTCCACTTT.

The gene calls are TRBV14 and TRBJ1-2; D perhaps matches TRBD1 (5 bases). CDR1 SGHDN and CDR2 FVKESK come from the germline V gene. V was pared by 1 base and J by 4 bases, with 10 bases between. CDR3 length: 14 residues. This CDR3 reads CASSQGGVTYGYTF. The CDR3 coding sequence is TGTGCCAGCAGCCAAGGGGGGGTTACCTATGGCTACACCTTC.

This rearrangement joins TRBV7-2 to TRBJ2-3; 10 nucleotides agree with TRBD2. V lost 4 bases to trimming and J lost 1 base; unmatched junction nucleotides: 11. From germline, CDR1 is SGHTA and CDR2 FQGNSA. The length of the CDR3 is 18 residues. As DNA, the CDR3 is TGTGCCAGCAGCTCACAGAGCGGGGGGGCCGCGGGCACAGATACGCAGTATTTT. Protein sequence: CASSSQSGGAAGTDTQYF.

V is TRBV2 and J is TRBJ1-2, with D hard to call. The germline CDR1 and CDR2 sequences are SNHLY and FYNNEI. The CDR3 is 11 residues long. V shed 10 bases and J shed 8 bases, with 14 bases lying between them. The CDR3 loop reads CATGVAGGYTF. The CDR3 nucleotides are TGTGCCACCGGGGTTGCGGGGGGCTACACCTTC. Using reference TRBV2 and TRBJ1-2 for the parts outside the CDR3, the full variable domain is EPEVTQTPSHQVTQMGQEVILRCVPISNHLYFYWYRQILGQKVEFLVSFYNNEISEKSEIFDDQFSVERPDGSNFTLKIRSTKLEDSAMYFCATGVAGGYTFGSGTRLTVV.